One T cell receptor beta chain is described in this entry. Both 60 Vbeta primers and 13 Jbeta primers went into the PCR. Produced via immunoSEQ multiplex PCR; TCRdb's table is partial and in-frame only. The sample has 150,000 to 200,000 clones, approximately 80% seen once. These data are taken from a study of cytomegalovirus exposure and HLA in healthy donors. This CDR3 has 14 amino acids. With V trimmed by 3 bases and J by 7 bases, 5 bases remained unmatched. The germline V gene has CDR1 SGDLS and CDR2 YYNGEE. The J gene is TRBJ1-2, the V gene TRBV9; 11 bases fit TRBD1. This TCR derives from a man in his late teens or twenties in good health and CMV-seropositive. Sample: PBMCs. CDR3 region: CASSGTGGAPGYTF. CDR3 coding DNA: TGTGCCAGCAGCGGGACAGGGGGCGCACCTGGCTACACCTTC.